The 26 T cell receptor beta chains below were found in one sample sequenced in a study of control samples from healthy donors and cancer patients. Profiled with immunoSEQ multiplex PCR; TCRdb holds only in-frame clones, not every one. This repertoire shows 150,000 to 200,000 clones, more than 90% found once; its top ten account for more than 1.3%. Sequencing used blood. The receptors here all came from a man younger than 40 in good health.

This chain uses TRBV16 with TRBJ2-7; 7 positions match TRBD1. The CDR3 is 14 amino acids. Trimming cost V 0 bases and J 2 bases; bases outside gene matches: 1. Germline assignment: CDR1 KGHSY and CDR2 FQNENV. DNA of the CDR3: TGTGCCAGCAGCCAATCACAGGGGCCCTACGAGCAGTACTTC. It yields the protein CASSQSQGPYEQYF.

V and J are TRBV5-1 and TRBJ2-1; 10 bases match TRBD2. Losses at the gene ends were 4 bases for V and 2 bases for J; bases not matched to a gene: 6. CDR3 size: 16 residues. Per germline, CDR1 SGHRS and CDR2 YFSETQ. The CDR3 coding sequence is TGCGCCAGCAGCCCCGGACTAGCGGAAGCCTACAATGAGCAGTTCTTC. This codes for CASSPGLAEAYNEQFF.

The chain combines TRBV19 with TRBJ1-5, with D hard to call. V gave up 3 bases and J gave up 6 bases, with 9 bases separating them. The CDR3 sequence is 13 residues long. Germline assignment: CDR1 LNHDA and CDR2 SQIVND (reference sequence). CDR3 protein: CASSIRERQPQHF. The CDR3 region has the DNA TGTGCCAGTAGTATTAGGGAACGTCAGCCCCAGCATTTT.

The V and J genes are TRBV10-3 and TRBJ1-1; D unclear. Germline V gene sequence: CDR1 ENHRY, CDR2 SYGVKD. CDR3 length: 14 residues. The V gene lost 1 base and the J gene lost 0 bases, with 6 bases spanning the gap. CDR3 in DNA: TGTGCCATCAGTGAGTACAGTATGAACACTGAAGCTTTCTTT. It specifies CAISEYSMNTEAFF.

The chain uses TRBV6-1 and TRBJ2-7, with a weak D call TRBD1 (6 bases). The CDR3 covers 18 residues. Trimming took off 3 bases at V and 6 bases at J, with 27 bases between the two ends. Germline CDR1 reads MNHNS; CDR2 reads SASEGT. CDR3: CASSEDLGRGNTGLEQYF. CDR3 bases: TGTGCCAGCAGTGAGGATTTGGGCAGGGGAAATACCGGGCTCGAGCAGTACTTC.

This clone is a singleton in its sample. The chain links TRBV10-3 to TRBJ2-3; D is unresolved. Trimming left V 4 bases short and J 6 bases short, with 5 bases between. The CDR3 totals 11 residues. Per germline, CDR1 ENHRY and CDR2 SYGVKD. The CDR3: CAISGSDTQYF. CDR3 DNA sequence: TGTGCCATCAGTGGATCCGATACGCAGTATTTT.

In its sample, this clone was seen a few times. J is TRBJ2-7 and V is TRBV7-2; 8 nucleotides match TRBD1. This CDR3 contains 14 residues. The V gene's germline CDR1 is SGHTA and CDR2 FQGNSA. V trimming: 8 bases; J trimming: 0 bases; junction bases outside the gene matches: 6. The CDR3 bases are TGTGCCAGCCGCAGGACAGGGCCCTCCTACGAGCAGTACTTC. Amino acids: CASRRTGPSYEQYF.

The chain employs TRBV28 and TRBJ2-7, with 7 bases identical to TRBD1. This CDR3 has 13 residues. Germline trimming cut 4 bases from V and 3 bases from J; bases unmatched to any gene: 3. CDR1 MDHEN and CDR2 SYDVKM come from the germline V gene. The chain's CDR3 is CASSYRQGYEQYF. The CDR3 bases are TGTGCCAGCAGTTATAGACAGGGCTACGAGCAGTACTTC.

The chain links TRBV7-2 to TRBJ2-7; 10 positions agree with TRBD2. The V gene's germline CDR1 is SGHTA and CDR2 FQGNSA. Trimming removed 0 bases from V and 2 bases from J; junction bases left unmatched: 4. The CDR3 is 16 amino acids. CDR3 nucleotide sequence: TGTGCCAGCAGCTTAGCTCCTAGCGGGGGACCCTACGAGCAGTACTTC. Amino acid sequence: CASSLAPSGGPYEQYF.

The chain combines TRBV9 with TRBJ1-1; the D gene is possibly TRBD1 (6 bases). V was trimmed by 0 bases and J by 1 base, leaving 16 bases between them. The CDR3 contains 17 residues. Germline loops: CDR1 SGDLS, CDR2 YYNGEE. The CDR3 sequence is CASSVATGRTGNTEAFF. The DNA of the CDR3 is TGTGCCAGCAGCGTAGCTACAGGGCGGACCGGGAACACTGAAGCTTTCTTT.

This CDR3 reads CAWSVGTGEEETQYF. The CDR3 DNA follows: TGTGCCTGGAGTGTAGGGACAGGGGAGGAAGAGACCCAGTACTTC. The J gene is TRBJ2-5, the V gene TRBV30; 10 bases align to TRBD1. In germline, CDR1 is GTSNPN, CDR2 SVGIG (reference sequence). V was clipped by 0 bases and J by 3 bases; unmatched bases: 4. This CDR3 spans 15 amino acids.

The J gene is TRBJ2-7, the V gene TRBV19; perhaps TRBD2 as D (6 bases). Looked up from germline, CDR1 is LNHDA and CDR2 is SQIVND (reference sequence). Trimming removed 7 bases at V and 2 bases at J, with 18 bases between. CDR3 length: 15 amino acids. The CDR3 is CASTPTGTHAYEQYF. As DNA, the CDR3 is TGTGCCAGTACCCCAACCGGGACTCACGCCTACGAGCAGTACTTC.

The chain employs TRBV5-4 and TRBJ1-2; D unresolved. V was shortened by 3 bases and J by 8 bases, with 14 bases between the two germline ends. The germline gives CDR1 SGHNT, CDR2 YYREEE (reference sequence). The CDR3 extends over 13 amino acids. CDR3 in amino acids: CASSSLTWRGYTF. In DNA, the CDR3 is TGTGCCAGCAGCTCCCTAACATGGCGAGGCTACACCTTC.

The chain couples TRBV15 to TRBJ2-1; a weak D match, TRBD2 (6 bases). This CDR3 contains 13 residues. V was clipped by 1 base and J by 9 bases, with 10 bases between them. The V gene's germline CDR1 is LNHNV and CDR2 YYDKDF (reference sequence). The CDR3 loop reads CATSRGGVTEQFF. CDR3 nucleotide sequence: TGTGCCACCAGCAGAGGCGGGGTAACTGAGCAGTTCTTC.

The chain has TRBV2 and TRBJ1-2; 8 bases agree with TRBD1. V lost 7 bases to trimming and J lost 7 bases; unmatched junction nucleotides: 5. From germline, CDR1 is SNHLY and CDR2 FYNNEI. The CDR3 covers 12 residues. The CDR3 region is CASTAGGSGYTF. The CDR3 coding sequence is TGTGCCAGCACCGCAGGGGGCTCTGGCTACACCTTC. Complete variable domain (other parts from reference TRBV2 and TRBJ1-2): EPEVTQTPSHQVTQMGQEVILRCVPISNHLYFYWYRQILGQKVEFLVSFYNNEISEKSEIFDDQFSVERPDGSNFTLKIRSTKLEDSAMYFCASTAGGSGYTFGSGTRLTVV.

The chain has TRBV5-4 and TRBJ1-4; TRBD1 matches 7 bases. V was pared by 4 bases and J by 0 bases, with 12 bases of the junction left unmatched. CDR1 is SGHNT, CDR2 YYREEE, per germline (reference sequence). This CDR3 has 18 residues. This chain's CDR3 is CASSPDPGQRATNEKLFF. In DNA, the CDR3 is TGTGCCAGCAGCCCGGATCCGGGACAGAGAGCAACTAATGAAAAACTGTTTTTT.

The chain uses TRBV4-2 and TRBJ1-6; D perhaps matches TRBD1 (5 bases). CDR1 is LGHNA and CDR2 is YNFKEQ in the germline V gene. Trimming pared 4 bases from V and 7 bases from J, leaving 20 bases between. CDR3 length: 17 residues. In DNA, the CDR3 is TGTGCCAGCAGCCGGCACCCGGTGGGACGGGGGAATTCACCCCTCCACTTT. This encodes CASSRHPVGRGNSPLHF.

CDR3: CASSLSSLSHEQYF. CDR3 in DNA: TGTGCCAGCAGCTTATCTTCGCTATCCCACGAGCAGTACTTC. This chain links TRBV11-2 with TRBJ2-7; no definite D call. The ends were cut back, 2 bases at V and 5 bases at J, with 13 bases in the middle. This CDR3 is built from 14 residues. Looked up from germline, CDR1 is SGHAT and CDR2 is FQNNGV. The variable domain in full, with the rest retrieved from reference TRBV11-2 and TRBJ2-7, is EAGVAQSPRYKIIEKRQSVAFWCNPISGHATLYWYQQILGQGPKLLIQFQNNGVVDDSQLPKDRFSAERLKGVDSTLKIQPAKLEDSAVYLCASSLSSLSHEQYFGPGTRLTVT.

This chain links TRBV14 with TRBJ2-1; D unclear. There are 16 residues in the CDR3. Germline V CDR1 and CDR2: SGHDN, FVKESK. With 6 bases removed from V and 3 bases from J, the gap between germline ends came to 18 bases. This CDR3 reads CASSPRSTVNYNEQFF. CDR3 bases: TGTGCCAGCAGTCCAAGAAGTACAGTCAACTACAATGAGCAGTTCTTC. Complete variable domain (other parts from reference TRBV14 and TRBJ2-1): EAGVTQFPSHSVIEKGQTVTLRCDPISGHDNLYWYRRVMGKEIKFLLHFVKESKQDESGMPNNRFLAERTGGTYSTLKVQPAELEDSGVYFCASSPRSTVNYNEQFFGPGTRLTVL.

This clone has just one count. The chain employs TRBV13 and TRBJ2-1, with 10 bases aligning to TRBD1. The V gene's germline CDR1 is PRHDT and CDR2 FYEKMQ (reference sequence). V lost 3 bases to trimming and J lost 3 bases; unmatched junction nucleotides: 2. The CDR3 runs to 15 residues. The CDR3 DNA reads TGTGCCAGCAGCTTGGGGACAGGGGACTACAATGAGCAGTTCTTC. Its translation is CASSLGTGDYNEQFF.

V usage is TRBV10-1 and J usage is TRBJ2-3; D not resolved. The CDR3 is 11 residues long. Trimming took 2 bases from V and 4 from J, leaving 1 base between them. In germline, CDR1 is WNHNN, CDR2 SYGVQD (reference sequence). CDR3 sequence (DNA): TGCGCCAGCAGTGAGGCAGATACGCAGTATTTT. It translates to CASSEADTQYF.

V and J are TRBV2 and TRBJ1-2; perhaps TRBD1 as D (6 bases). Germline V lookup: CDR1 SNHLY, CDR2 FYNNEI. The V gene lost 11 bases and the J gene lost 3 bases, with 19 bases spanning the gap. This CDR3 is built from 14 residues. Here the CDR3 DNA reads TGTGCCGGTTCCGGGGGCCGGGGAGACTATGGCTACACCTTC. Protein product: CAGSGGRGDYGYTF.

The CDR3 spells CASFPGQGTYEQYF. The CDR3 DNA is TGCGCCAGCTTCCCGGGACAGGGAACCTACGAGCAGTACTTC. This chain connects TRBV5-1 to TRBJ2-7; 9 bases line up with TRBD1. The CDR3 has 14 amino acids. Germline V gene data show CDR1 as SGHRS and CDR2 as YFSETQ. V shed 7 bases, J shed 2 bases, and the junction held 7 bases outside the gene matches.

The chain joins TRBV19 to TRBJ2-5, with a weak D call TRBD2 (7 bases). Germline V gene sequence: CDR1 LNHDA, CDR2 SQIVND (reference sequence). V dropped 5 bases and J dropped 7 bases, with 20 bases sitting between them. CDR3 length: 15 amino acids. The CDR3 spells CASSGRLGGDGTQYF. CDR3 nucleotide sequence: TGTGCCAGTAGTGGTCGACTAGGGGGGGATGGGACCCAGTACTTC.

The chain couples TRBV6-1 to TRBJ1-2; 7 bases align to TRBD1. The germline V gene encodes CDR1 MNHNS and CDR2 SASEGT. The CDR3 length is 14 residues. The J segment lost 4 bases and the V segment lost 3 bases, leaving 5 bases of the junction unmatched. The DNA of the CDR3 is TGTGCCAGCAGTGACCGACAGGGAGTCTATGGCTACACCTTC. Translating it yields CASSDRQGVYGYTF.

This chain links TRBV7-2 with TRBJ2-2; D gene ambiguous. CDR3 length equals 12 residues. V was pared by 5 bases and J by 3 bases, with 4 bases between. From germline, CDR1 is SGHTA and CDR2 FQGNSA. For the CDR3, the DNA is TGTGCCAGCAGCCCAGACACCGGGGAGCTGTTTTTT. Translated, it gives CASSPDTGELFF.